A selection of T cell receptor beta chains follows, all from one sample in a study of blood T cell repertoires in COVID-19. Repertoires were generated with immunoSEQ multiplex PCR, while TCRdb's copy carries only in-frame clones and drops some. The sample has 250,000 to 350,000 clones, 87% seen once. The sample consisted of peripheral blood. These receptor sequences come from a man aged 18 to 35 with active or convalescent COVID-19. CDR3s include the opening cysteine and the closing phenylalanine or tryptophan. D genes are given only for firm matches. For some rows the clone size is stated as once, few or many, or as a class when expanded; others skip it.

v_gene	j_gene	abundance	d_gene	CDR3aa	CDR3nt
TRBV7-2	TRBJ2-7	.	TRBD1	CASSPWDSSSYEQYF	TGTGCCAGCAGCCCCTGGGACAGTTCCTCCTACGAGCAGTACTTC
TRBV6-5	TRBJ2-7	.	TRBD2	CASSYSLAEYEQYF	TGTGCCAGCAGTTACTCCCTAGCGGAGTACGAGCAGTACTTC
TRBV28	TRBJ2-7	.	TRBD2	CASRGGLAGGLPSGEQYF	TGTGCCAGCAGAGGAGGGCTAGCGGGAGGGCTACCATCGGGCGAGCAGTACTTC
TRBV5-6	TRBJ1-2	.	TRBD1	CASRRDRGIYGYTF	TGTGCCAGCAGGAGGGACAGGGGGATTTATGGCTACACCTTC
TRBV9	TRBJ1-6	.	TRBD1	CASSVDGTVVGSPLHF	TGTGCCAGCAGCGTAGATGGGACAGTAGTAGGTTCACCCCTCCACTTT
TRBV10-3	TRBJ2-7	.	TRBD1	CAIRDPQGREQYF	TGTGCCATCAGGGACCCACAGGGGCGCGAGCAGTACTTC
TRBV4-2	TRBJ2-3	.	TRBD2	CASSQDQAGARLQYF	TGTGCCAGCAGCCAAGATCAAGCGGGGGCCCGCTTGCAGTATTTT
TRBV4-1	TRBJ2-7	.	.	CASSQDRLYEQYF	TGCGCCAGCAGCCAAGACAGGCTCTACGAGCAGTACTTC
TRBV7-8	TRBJ2-7	.	.	CASSSVEGKAYEQYF	TGTGCCAGCAGCTCCGTCGAGGGAAAGGCCTACGAGCAGTACTTC
TRBV11-3	TRBJ2-5	.	.	CASSSLRGSETQYF	TGTGCCAGCAGCTCCCTAAGGGGCTCGGAGACCCAGTACTTC
TRBV28	TRBJ1-2	.	.	CASSRMGGLDYYGYTF	TGTGCCAGCAGCCGTATGGGGGGGTTGGATTACTATGGCTACACCTTC
TRBV9	TRBJ2-1	.	.	CASSAGTYNEQFF	TGTGCCAGCAGCGCCGGGACCTACAATGAGCAGTTCTTC
TRBV5-4	TRBJ2-6	few	TRBD1	CASSIGDRGGIAGANVLTF	TGTGCCAGCAGCATAGGGGACAGGGGGGGTATCGCTGGGGCCAACGTCCTGACTTTC
TRBV7-8	TRBJ1-5	.	.	CASSLEPGEQPQHF	TGTGCCAGCAGCTTAGAACCAGGGGAACAGCCCCAGCATTTT
TRBV4-3	TRBJ2-7	.	.	CASSQVVVTVVYEQYF	TGCGCCAGCAGCCAAGTGGTCGTGACTGTTGTCTACGAGCAGTACTTC
TRBV28	TRBJ2-3	.	TRBD2	CASTKNLAPGGSSTDTQYF	TGTGCCAGCACCAAAAATCTCGCCCCGGGAGGGTCTAGCACAGATACGCAGTATTTT
TRBV7-9	TRBJ2-7	few	.	CASSSGLYEQYF	TGTGCCAGCAGCTCTGGACTGTACGAGCAGTACTTC
TRBV27	TRBJ2-5	.	TRBD2	CASTPTSAQETQYF	TGTGCCAGCACCCCTACTAGCGCCCAAGAGACCCAGTACTTC
TRBV4-1	TRBJ2-1	.	TRBD2	CASSQLPLAGAYNEQFF	TGCGCCAGCAGCCAACTACCGCTAGCGGGGGCCTACAATGAGCAGTTCTTC
TRBV7-9	TRBJ2-3	.	TRBD2	CAWGLAGGPGTDTQYF	TGTGCCTGGGGACTAGCGGGGGGTCCGGGCACAGATACGCAGTATTTT
TRBV9	TRBJ2-1	few	.	CASSLGQYYNEQFF	TGTGCCAGCAGCCTAGGACAGTACTACAATGAGCAGTTCTTC
TRBV4-2	TRBJ2-7	.	.	CASSQEDREALNEQYF	TGTGCCAGCAGCCAAGAAGACAGGGAGGCCCTCAACGAGCAGTACTTC
TRBV4-1	TRBJ1-2	.	.	CASSQVGERGYTF	TGCGCCAGCAGCCAAGTCGGAGAAAGAGGCTACACCTTC
TRBV20-1	TRBJ1-6	.	.	CSASGAGGNSPLHF	TGCAGTGCAAGTGGGGCCGGTGGGAATTCACCCCTCCACTTT
TRBV28	TRBJ2-7	.	.	CASSHPTVAYEQYF	TGTGCCAGCAGTCACCCGACAGTGGCCTACGAGCAGTACTTC
TRBV3-1/TRBV3-2	TRBJ2-1	once	TRBD1	CASSQAIDRGFRSNEQFF	TGTGCCAGCAGCCAAGCGATCGACAGGGGATTCAGGTCCAATGAGCAGTTCTTC
TRBV9	TRBJ2-7	.	TRBD1	CASSVGTGRTYEQYF	TGTGCCAGCAGCGTAGGGACAGGGAGGACCTACGAGCAGTACTTC
TRBV5-1	TRBJ2-3	.	.	CASSGGRRPGTDTQYF	TGCGCCAGCAGCGGAGGACGGAGACCGGGCACAGATACGCAGTATTTT
TRBV3-1/TRBV3-2	TRBJ1-3	.	TRBD1	CASSQGGTAGNTIYF	TGTGCCAGCAGCCAAGGGGGGACAGCTGGAAACACCATATATTTT
TRBV16	TRBJ1-2	.	.	CASSLQGDYGYTF	TGTGCCAGCAGCCTACAGGGCGACTATGGCTACACCTTC
TRBV11-2	TRBJ2-2	.	.	CASSLGEVSTGELFF	TGTGCCAGCAGCTTAGGGGAGGTGTCCACCGGGGAGCTGTTTTTT
TRBV10-3	TRBJ1-6	once	.	CAISESVWQGLSPLHF	TGTGCCATCAGTGAGTCGGTTTGGCAGGGGCTATCACCCCTCCACTTT
TRBV4-3	TRBJ1-5	few	.	CASSQDRRYSNQPQHF	TGCGCCAGCAGCCAAGATCGGCGGTATAGCAATCAGCCCCAGCATTTT
TRBV3-1/TRBV3-2	TRBJ2-7	.	TRBD2	CASSQGSGRADEQYF	TGTGCCAGCAGCCAAGGAAGCGGGAGGGCCGACGAGCAGTACTTC
TRBV27	TRBJ1-2	once	TRBD1	CASKTGQGMRGYTF	TGTGCCAGCAAAACGGGACAGGGGATGAGGGGCTACACCTTC
TRBV21-1	TRBJ2-2	.	.	CASSNRLGQGSFGELFF	TGTGCCAGCAGCAATCGGCTTGGACAGGGGAGTTTCGGGGAGCTGTTTTTT
TRBV29-1	TRBJ2-2	.	.	CSVEDPTKNTGELFF	TGCAGCGTTGAAGATCCTACCAAGAACACCGGGGAGCTGTTTTTT
TRBV2	TRBJ1-5	.	.	CASSEARGFQPQHF	TGTGCCAGCAGTGAAGCTAGAGGGTTCCAGCCCCAGCATTTT
TRBV11-2	TRBJ2-7	.	TRBD1	CASSPIRGTKNEQYF	TGTGCCAGCAGCCCAATCAGGGGGACGAAGAACGAGCAGTACTTC
TRBV4-1	TRBJ2-7	few	TRBD2	CASSQMPGTSGLEQYF	TGCGCCAGCAGCCAAATGCCTGGGACTAGCGGACTCGAGCAGTACTTC
TRBV6-2/TRBV6-3	TRBJ2-2	.	.	CASSYFSGELFF	TGTGCCAGCAGTTACTTCTCCGGGGAGCTGTTTTTT
TRBV18	TRBJ2-3	.	TRBD2	CASSPLRTSGSSGTDTQYF	TGTGCCAGCTCACCACTGCGGACTAGCGGGAGTAGTGGCACAGATACGCAGTATTTT
TRBV6-4	TRBJ1-2	few	TRBD1	CASWDRVTGYTF	TGTGCCAGCTGGGACAGGGTGACTGGCTACACCTTC
TRBV4-1	TRBJ1-1	.	.	CASSQAAGGHTEAFF	TGCGCCAGCAGCCAAGCTGCGGGGGGTCACACTGAAGCTTTCTTT
TRBV28	TRBJ2-7	.	TRBD2	CASSLGAGGTDRFSYEQYF	TGTGCCAGCAGTTTGGGCGCCGGGGGGACTGACCGATTCTCCTACGAGCAGTACTTC
TRBV27	TRBJ2-7	.	.	CASRESYSYEQYF	TGTGCCAGCAGAGAGAGTTACTCCTACGAGCAGTACTTC
TRBV15	TRBJ1-4	.	.	CATSRGGGRREKLFF	TGTGCCACCAGCAGAGGGGGGGGAAGACGCGAAAAACTGTTTTTT
TRBV7-6	TRBJ2-3	once	.	CASSLAGGLGTDTQYF	TGTGCCAGCAGCTTAGCCGGCGGCCTAGGCACAGATACGCAGTATTTT
TRBV5-1	TRBJ2-7	few	.	CASSLAPGINYEQYF	TGCGCCAGCAGCTTGGCCCCCGGGATCAACTACGAGCAGTACTTC
TRBV27	TRBJ1-2	.	.	CASSSINRDGYTF	TGTGCCAGCAGTTCAATCAACAGGGACGGCTACACCTTC
TRBV6-2/TRBV6-3	TRBJ1-5	once	TRBD1	CASSYRTGWGSEQPQHF	TGTGCCAGCAGTTACCGGACAGGGTGGGGGTCGGAACAGCCCCAGCATTTT
TRBV5-1	TRBJ2-7	.	TRBD1	CASGPGQGTVEQYF	TGCGCCAGCGGCCCGGGACAGGGGACTGTAGAGCAGTACTTC
TRBV2	TRBJ2-5	.	.	CASSIAEETQYF	TGTGCCAGCTCTATAGCGGAAGAGACCCAGTACTTC
TRBV2	TRBJ2-5	.	.	CASKVGEGWETQYF	TGTGCCAGCAAGGTCGGGGAAGGTTGGGAGACCCAGTACTTC
TRBV6-6	TRBJ1-3	.	.	CASSHPIGESGNTIYF	TGTGCCAGCAGTCACCCCATCGGGGAGTCTGGAAACACCATATATTTT
TRBV11-2	TRBJ2-6	.	.	CASRPPTVGSGANVLTF	TGTGCCAGCAGACCCCCAACAGTGGGTTCTGGGGCCAACGTCCTGACTTTC